This TCR beta chain was profiled in a study of shared clonotypes between healthy human individuals. Study-wide findings and caveats: When naive CD4 clonotypes were compared across a few donors, around 5% were shared. Non-shared clonotypes were found to have lower generation probabilities than the clonotypes that were shared by all four of the sorted-subset donors.

Researchers partitioned CD4+ cells into CD45RA+ naive and CD45RA-negative memory subsets. The germline CDR1 and CDR2 sequences are MDHEN and SYDVKM. V lost 5 bases, J lost 4 bases, and 17 bases lay in between. The CDR3 runs to 15 residues. On this clone itself: Its antigen is unknown.

About 30,000 T cell genomes (around 0.2 ug DNA) went into each sorted-subset replicate. Assay: immunoSEQ multiplex PCR; the TCRdb copy retains only in-frame clones and omits some. The repertoire includes fewer than 1.8 million clones, 98% of them detected once, and over 0.3% sits in the top ten. The TCR was taken from a man aged 30-40 years in good health. The genes are TRBV28 and TRBJ1-1, with D perhaps TRBD1 (5 bases). The sequencing input was naive CD4+ T cells sorted from blood. Subset described: CD45RA+ positively selected. The CDR3 region has the DNA TGTGCCAGCAGTCCACCCCTAGCAGGGCGCACTGAAGCTTTCTTT. Translated: CASSPPLAGRTEAFF.